This TCR beta chain was obtained from a study of OX40 agonist ivuxolimab in advanced cancers. Study-wide background: The mean age was about 61 years, ranging from about 23 to 79, with approximately 85% of participants male. The study's findings and limits: Dosing at 0.1 to 3.0 mg/kg was accompanied by clonal expansion of CD4+ and CD8+ blood T cells by week 6.

CDR3 length equals 13 residues. Measured with immunoSEQ multiplex PCR; TCRdb has only the in-frame clones, and not every one. This sample has about 77,000 clones; roughly 90% occur once, and the top ten carry around 2.5%. Points on this clone: Its matching antigen is unknown.

The sample consisted of CD4+ or CD8+ T cells sorted from blood, taken in a trial of the OX40 agonist ivuxolimab. V is TRBV1 and J is TRBJ2-5; the D call in the table, TRBD2, was not verified against the DNA. TRBV1 is tagged as a pseudogene. The source is an adult with an advanced solid tumor such as melanoma, head and neck, liver or kidney cancer. CDR3 DNA: TGCACCAGCAGTCCGGACTACCAAGAGACCCAGTACTTC. It encodes CTSSPDYQETQYF.